A selection of T cell receptor beta chains follows, all from one sample in a study of T cells in Graves' hyperthyroidism and ophthalmopathy. A single record per CDR3 protein comes from TCRdb applying MiXCR to the multiplex PCR reads. Of 550,000 to 800,000 distinct CDR3 sequences in the sample, less than 20% are singletons; the top ten hold approximately 8%. The sample was blood. The receptors originated from a young man with Graves' hyperthyroidism. Each CDR3 is given with its conserved first and last residue. D genes are given only for firm matches. Clone size is shown for a subset of rows, as once, few, many or a class of expanded clone.

v_gene	d_gene	abundance	j_gene	CDR3nt	CDR3aa
TRBV19	TRBD2	many	TRBJ2-1	TGTGCCAGTAGTATGACTAGCGGGAGAGCTGGGAATGAGCAGTTCTTC	CASSMTSGRAGNEQFF
TRBV4-2	TRBD1	few	TRBJ1-4	TGTGCCAGCAGCCAAGAGGGACAGGGGCATCGAGAAAAACTGTTTTTT	CASSQEGQGHREKLFF
TRBV4-3	-	few	TRBJ1-2	TGCGCCAGCAGCCAAGATAGTAACGGGGGCTATGGCTACACCTTC	CASSQDSNGGYGYTF
TRBV20-1	TRBD1	many	TRBJ2-2	TGCAGTGCTAGCCGGACAGGGGACGGGGAGCTGTTTTTT	CSASRTGDGELFF
TRBV28	TRBD2	-	TRBJ2-7	TGTGCCAGCAGTTTTGGGTCTAGCGGGAGCGGTTACGAGCAGTACTTC	CASSFGSSGSGYEQYF
TRBV20-1	-	-	TRBJ2-2	TGCAGTGCTAGAGGCGGGTGGAACACCGGGGAGCTGTTTTTT	CSARGGWNTGELFF
TRBV6-4	TRBD2	many	TRBJ2-3	TGTGCCAGCAGCCAAACTAGCGGGAGGACAGATACGCAGTATTTT	CASSQTSGRTDTQYF
TRBV9	-	few	TRBJ2-3	TGTGCCAGCAGCGTAGGTTTGGGACCTAGCACAGATACGCAGTATTTT	CASSVGLGPSTDTQYF
TRBV14	-	-	TRBJ1-6	TGTGCCAGCAACCGGGACTCAGGATCACCCCTCCACTTT	CASNRDSGSPLHF
TRBV20-1	-	few	TRBJ1-2	TGCAGGCCAGAGGCGGGGGCGACTGGCTACACCTTC	CRPEAGATGYTF
TRBV7-7	TRBD1	-	TRBJ1-5	TGTGCTAGCAGCCCACGAGGACAGGGGAATAACAATCAGCCCCAGCATTTT	CASSPRGQGNNNQPQHF
TRBV18	TRBD1	many	TRBJ1-2	TGTGCCAGCTCACAGGGACAGGACTATGGCTACACCTTC	CASSQGQDYGYTF
TRBV5-5	-	-	TRBJ1-5	TGTGCCAGCAGCTTGGAGACCGACTATAGCAATCAGCCCCAGCATTTT	CASSLETDYSNQPQHF
TRBV24-1	TRBD2	few	TRBJ2-7	TGTGCCACCCCGGACGGGAGGAACGAGCAGTACTTC	CATPDGRNEQYF
TRBV28	TRBD2	-	TRBJ2-7	TGTGCCAGCAGTCCCCTAGGTAGCGGGAGGGCTGAGCAGTACTTC	CASSPLGSGRAEQYF
TRBV6-1	-	-	TRBJ2-5	TGTGCCAGCAGTGACCTCAGGGGAGTGGAGACCCAGTACTTC	CASSDLRGVETQYF
TRBV20-1	-	-	TRBJ2-5	TGCAGTGCTAGAGCCGCTCCCGGAGAGACCCAGTACTTC	CSARAAPGETQYF
TRBV4-1	-	-	TRBJ1-5	TGCGCCAGCAGCCCCTCCTTTTCTCAGCCCCAGCATTTT	CASSPSFSQPQHF
TRBV10-3	-	few	TRBJ1-1	TGTGCCATCAGTGAGTCGGGGTGGGCTTTCTTT	CAISESGWAFF
TRBV28	-	-	TRBJ2-7	TGTGCCAGCAGTTTATGGGCTAGCGCCTCCTACGAGCAGTACTTC	CASSLWASASYEQYF
TRBV11-2	TRBD2	many	TRBJ2-2	TGTGCCAGCAGCTTAGGGTCAGCGGGATTGGCCGGGGAGCTGTTTTTT	CASSLGSAGLAGELFF
TRBV2	-	many	TRBJ2-7	TGTGCCAGCAGTAGAAGAACCTACGAGCAGTACTTC	CASSRRTYEQYF
TRBV18	-	-	TRBJ1-6	TGTGCCAGCTCACCACAAGCATATAATTCACCCCTCCACTTT	CASSPQAYNSPLHF
TRBV6-2/TRBV6-3	TRBD2	-	TRBJ2-1	TGTGCCAGCAGTTACTCGGGGGGTAGCGGGAGCTCCTACAATGAGCAGTTCTTC	CASSYSGGSGSSYNEQFF
TRBV27	TRBD2	many	TRBJ2-7	TGTGCCACCCTCCTACTAGCGGGTCCCACCTACGAGCAGTACTTC	CATLLLAGPTYEQYF
TRBV29-1	-	many	TRBJ2-5	TGCAGCGTCCCCCCGGGAGCCACGGGGGAGACCCAGTACTTC	CSVPPGATGETQYF
TRBV5-1	-	few	TRBJ2-5	TGCGCCAGCAGCTTCATTCAAGGGACGGAGACCCAGTACTTC	CASSFIQGTETQYF
TRBV18	-	many	TRBJ2-1	TGTGCCAGCTCACCACGAAGGGCCGATGAGCAGTTCTTC	CASSPRRADEQFF
TRBV5-4	TRBD2	few	TRBJ2-2	TGTGCCAGCAGCGTTTGGAGCGGGGGTACCGGGGAGCTGTTTTTT	CASSVWSGGTGELFF
TRBV7-2	TRBD1	many	TRBJ1-2	TGTGCCAGCAGCCCAGGGGGGGCAGGGCTCGGCTACACCTTC	CASSPGGAGLGYTF
TRBV7-2	TRBD1	-	TRBJ2-6	TGTGCCAGCAGCCCGGGACAGGGCGTCGGTGGGGCCAACGTCCTGACTTTC	CASSPGQGVGGANVLTF
TRBV7-6	-	-	TRBJ1-2	TGTGCCAGCAGCCAAGATCTTTTAGCTCGACAGCTCTATGGCTACACCTTC	CASSQDLLARQLYGYTF